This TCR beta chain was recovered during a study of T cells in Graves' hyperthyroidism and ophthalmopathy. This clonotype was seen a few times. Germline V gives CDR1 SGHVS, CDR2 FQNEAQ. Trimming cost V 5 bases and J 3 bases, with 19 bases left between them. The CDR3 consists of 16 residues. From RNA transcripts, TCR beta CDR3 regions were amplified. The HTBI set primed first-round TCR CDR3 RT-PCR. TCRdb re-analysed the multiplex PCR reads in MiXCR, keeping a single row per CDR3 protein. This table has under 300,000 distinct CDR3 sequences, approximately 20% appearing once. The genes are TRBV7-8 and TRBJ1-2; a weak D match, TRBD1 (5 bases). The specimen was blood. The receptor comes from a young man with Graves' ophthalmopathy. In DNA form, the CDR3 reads TGTGCCAGCAGCCAAACATTGGGGGTAGGGGACTATGGCTACACCTTC. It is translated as CASSQTLGVGDYGYTF.